This T cell receptor (beta chain) was retrieved from a study of blood T cells in healthy people across ages. At the level of the study: Per two T cells, template switching captured roughly one barcoded beta molecule. Study-level points and caveats: A conclusive naive versus antigen-experienced comparison was prevented by the unsorted PBMCs.

A second PCR of about 6 to 11 cycles used a sample-barcoded 5' primer and a J-beta primer mix. Any given sample supplied a minimum of 3 million CDR3-containing paired-end reads. From the 5' RACE reads, TCRdb called clonotypes with MiXCR, one entry per CDR3 protein. Among about a million distinct CDR3 sequences, under 50% were seen once, and the ten largest hold over 10%. Regarding this clonotype: The target antigen is unknown. At one end, the junction sequence differs from germline, possibly due to a read error.

Sequences were obtained from blood. The clonotype originates from a man younger than 40 in good health.

This chain's CDR3 is CASSQGVVAGTYSEQFF. In DNA form, the CDR3 reads TGTGCCAGCAGTCAAGGGGTAGTGGCGGGGACTTACAGTGAGCAGTTCTTC. V and J are TRBV6-2 or TRBV6-3 and TRBJ2-1; D might be TRBD2 (6 bases). The CDR3 is 17 amino acids. The germline V gene encodes CDR1 MNHEY and CDR2 SVGEGT.